The 30 T cell receptor beta chains presented below share a single source sample, sequenced in a study of regulatory T cells in long-lasting Graves disease. The authors built TCR beta libraries using iRepertoire HTBI primers and Arm-PCR of CDR3 regions. Via MiXCR, TCRdb re-called the multiplex PCR reads, giving one row per CDR3 protein. The sample shows about 220,000 distinct CDR3 sequences, around 19% of them seen only once. Time point in this sample: newly diagnosed GD, antithyroid drugs for less than 3 months. PBMC-extracted RNA yielded the TCR library. Another study also made use of these data, one on T cells in Graves' hyperthyroidism and ophthalmopathy.

The sequenced sample was peripheral blood mononuclear cells (PBMCs), obtained at new diagnosis, from a patient treated with antithyroid drugs. Receptors originate from a woman in her thirties with Graves disease.

This clonotype was observed at least ten times. The rearrangement joins TRBV19 to TRBJ2-2, with D possibly TRBD1 on 5 matching bases. The CDR3 has 14 amino acids. Germline CDR1 reads LNHDA; CDR2 reads SQIVND (reference sequence). Trimming removed 7 bases at V and 7 bases at J, with 16 bases between. The chain's CDR3 is CASTPVRQGGELFF. The DNA of the CDR3 is TGTGCCAGTACCCCCGTTCGGCAGGGCGGGGAGCTGTTTTTT. The variable domain in full, with the rest retrieved from reference TRBV19 and TRBJ2-2, is DGGITQSPKYLFRKEGQNVTLSCEQNLNHDAMYWYRQDPGQGLRLIYYSQIVNDFQKGDIAEGYSVSREKKESFPLTVTSAQKNPTAFYLCASTPVRQGGELFFGEGSRLTVL.

This clonotype was recorded many times. This chain joins TRBV15 and TRBJ2-7; 8 nucleotides match TRBD1. CDR3 length: 15 amino acids. The germline V gene has CDR1 LNHNV and CDR2 YYDKDF (reference sequence). The ends lost 5 bases at V and 5 bases at J; junction bases unmatched: 11. The DNA for the CDR3 is TGTGCCACCAGCGGATTTACCGGGACAGGCAACGAGCAGTACTTC. Amino acid sequence: CATSGFTGTGNEQYF.

This clonotype was found many times. This chain links TRBV15 with TRBJ2-2; D possibly corresponds to TRBD2 (5 bases). Per germline, CDR1 LNHNV and CDR2 YYDKDF (reference sequence). The ends were cut back, 1 base at V and 6 bases at J, with 24 bases in the middle. The CDR3 spans 19 residues. CDR3 region: CATSRVYRRPKLEAGELFF. DNA for the CDR3: TGTGCCACCAGCAGAGTTTATAGAAGGCCCAAGCTGGAGGCCGGGGAGCTGTTTTTT. Full variable domain (rest looked up from reference TRBV15 and TRBJ2-2): DAMVIQNPRYQVTQFGKPVTLSCSQTLNHNVMYWYQQKSSQAPKLLFHYYDKDFNNEADTPDNFQSRRPNTSFCFLDIRSPGLGDTAMYLCATSRVYRRPKLEAGELFFGEGSRLTVL.

Many counts were recorded for this clonotype. The chain joins TRBV27 to TRBJ2-3; D assignment may be TRBD1 or TRBD2 (5 bases each). Trimming cost V 5 bases and J 2 bases, with 11 bases left between them. Germline V gene lookup returns CDR1 MNHEY and CDR2 SMNVEV (reference sequence). The CDR3 runs 14 residues. The CDR3 here is CASSMGDHTDTQYF. The CDR3 region has the DNA TGTGCCAGCAGTATGGGGGACCACACAGATACGCAGTATTTT.

Concerning this clonotype: A much larger clone sits a single nucleotide away, making a read error possible. The final CDR3 position lacks the conserved phenylalanine or tryptophan, pointing to a likely read error. The chain combines TRBV20-1 with TRBJ2-1; D is undetermined. The CDR3 consists of 13 residues. V was shortened by 3 bases and J by 5 bases, with 11 bases between the two germline ends. Germline V gives CDR1 DFQATT, CDR2 SNEGSKA (reference sequence). The CDR3 protein is CSASGRQDNEQFL. The CDR3 nucleotides read TGCAGTGCTAGTGGGCGGCAGGACAATGAGCAGTTCCTC.

The sample holds many counts of this clonotype. V gene TRBV12-3 or TRBV12-4 combines with J gene TRBJ1-2; D gene unclear. This CDR3 contains 12 residues. The V and J ends lost 2 bases and 6 bases respectively, with 7 bases between them. The CDR3 DNA reads as TGTGCCAGCAGTTTATACGAGCATGGCTACACCTTC. Its protein product is CASSLYEHGYTF.

This clonotype was picked up many times. Here the CDR3 reads CASSQRLGANVLTF. CDR3 DNA sequence: TGTGCCAGCAGCCAGCGTCTGGGGGCCAACGTCCTGACTTTC. The chain couples TRBV14 to TRBJ2-6; D gene ambiguous. Germline V gene lookup returns CDR1 SGHDN and CDR2 FVKESK. Trimming pared 3 bases from V and 4 bases from J, leaving 7 bases between. The CDR3 consists of 14 residues.

This clonotype showed up just a few times. Given a much more abundant clone one base away, this may be a read error. This chain links TRBV27 with TRBJ2-7, with 9 bases aligning to TRBD1. The J segment lost 0 bases and the V segment lost 3 bases, leaving 12 bases of the junction unmatched. The germline gives CDR1 MNHEY, CDR2 SMNVEV (reference sequence). CDR3 size: 18 residues. The CDR3 sequence is CASSFPTGTGMRSYEQYF. DNA of the CDR3: TGTGCCAGCAGTTTCCCAACCGGGACAGGGATGCGCTCCTACGAGCAGTACTTC.

This clonotype was counted ten times or more. The chain is built from TRBV5-1 and TRBJ2-1, with 7 bases aligning to TRBD2. The CDR3 is 15 amino acids. Germline trimming cut 3 bases from V and 3 bases from J; bases unmatched to any gene: 6. Germline assignment: CDR1 SGHRS and CDR2 YFSETQ. This CDR3 is CASSSIGTIYNEQFF. As DNA, the CDR3 is TGCGCCAGCAGCTCCATCGGGACTATCTACAATGAGCAGTTCTTC.

The chain couples TRBV12-3 or TRBV12-4 to TRBJ2-3; 10 nucleotides agree with TRBD2. Trimming removed 6 bases from V and 8 bases from J; junction bases left unmatched: 8. The length of the CDR3 is 14 residues. This CDR3 is CASRASGRSATQYF. The CDR3, as DNA: TGTGCCAGCAGAGCTAGCGGGAGATCAGCTACGCAGTATTTT.

This clonotype was observed many times. The chain combines TRBV7-9 with TRBJ2-7; 8 bases line up with TRBD2. J gave up 3 bases and V 5 bases, and 9 bases lay outside the gene matches. Germline lookup yields CDR1 SEHNR and CDR2 FQNEAQ (reference sequence). The CDR3 contains 15 residues. The CDR3 coding sequence is TGTGCCAGCAGCCCCCAGACTAGCGCTAACTACGAGCAGTACTTC. Protein product: CASSPQTSANYEQYF.

V is TRBV28 and J is TRBJ2-7; TRBD1 agrees at 11 bases. V shed 8 bases and J 6 bases; nucleotides not matched to a gene: 12. CDR1 and CDR2 from the germline V gene are MDHEN and SYDVKM. The CDR3 is 15 amino acids. CDR3 region: CASLPPTGTGGEQYF. In DNA, the CDR3 is TGTGCCAGCCTCCCCCCGACCGGGACAGGGGGCGAGCAGTACTTC.

This clonotype came up many times. This sequence joins TRBV18 and TRBJ2-3; the D call may be TRBD1 or TRBD2 (5 bases each). This CDR3 region has 16 residues. Per germline, CDR1 KGHSH and CDR2 LQKENI. V lost 0 bases, J lost 0 bases, and 10 bases lay in between. The CDR3 here is CASSPPGPLSTDTQYF. CDR3 coding DNA: TGTGCCAGCTCACCACCGGGACCCCTTAGCACAGATACGCAGTATTTT. Drawing the rest from reference TRBV18 and TRBJ2-3, the complete variable domain is NAGVMQNPRHLVRRRGQEARLRCSPMKGHSHVYWYRQLPEEGLKFMVYLQKENIIDESGMPKERFSAEFPKEGPSILRIQQVVRGDSAAYFCASSPPGPLSTDTQYFGPGTRLTVL.

V usage is TRBV5-6 and J usage is TRBJ1-1; 8 nucleotides line up with TRBD1. V dropped 6 bases and J dropped 5; count of bases not matched to a gene: 21. The CDR3 covers 18 residues. Germline assignment: CDR1 SGHDT and CDR2 YYEEEE. The DNA for the CDR3 is TGTGCCAGCACGAGGAGAGTTGGGGACAGGCCCTATGGGACTGAAGCTTTCTTT. Its translation is CASTRRVGDRPYGTEAFF.

This clonotype was seen at least ten times. This chain joins TRBV6-1 and TRBJ1-1; D perhaps matches TRBD1 (6 bases). Germline V lookup: CDR1 MNHNS, CDR2 SASEGT. With 5 bases removed from V and 4 bases from J, the gap between germline ends came to 17 bases. The CDR3 length is 15 residues. CDR3 nucleotide sequence: TGTGCCAGCAGTCGGGTTACAGGGTTCGGCACTGAAGCTTTCTTT. Translated: CASSRVTGFGTEAFF.

With respect to this clonotype: A clone one base away is much larger, so this may be a read error. V gene TRBV19 combines with J gene TRBJ1-1; 9 positions match TRBD1. Germline assignment: CDR1 LNHDA and CDR2 SQIVND (reference sequence). CDR3 size: 12 residues. V dropped 10 bases and J dropped 6; count of bases not matched to a gene: 6. CDR3 sequence: CATTTGGPEAFF. The DNA for the CDR3 is TGTGCCACCACAACAGGGGGCCCTGAAGCTTTCTTT.

About this clonotype itself: The likely explanation is a read error, given a far larger clone one base away. V is TRBV6-2 or TRBV6-3 and J is TRBJ1-2; D perhaps matches TRBD1 (6 bases). Germline lookup yields CDR1 MNHEY and CDR2 SVGEGT. The CDR3 is 16 amino acids. The CDR3 bases are TGTGACAGCAGTGCTTTCCAGGGGTGGTCAAACTATGGCTACACCTTC. Translated: CDSSAFQGWSNYGYTF.

The rearrangement links TRBV25-1 to TRBJ2-7; weak D call: TRBD1 (6 bases). The V end lost 5 bases, the J end lost 5 bases, and 19 bases lay between the germline ends. Per the germline V gene, CDR1 is MGHDK and CDR2 is SYGVNS. CDR3 length: 15 amino acids. The CDR3 region is CASSPVTGSAHEQYF. In DNA, the CDR3 is TGTGCCAGCAGTCCCGTAACAGGGAGCGCCCACGAGCAGTACTTC.

This clonotype occurred many times. The V gene is TRBV10-3, the J gene TRBJ2-7; D may be TRBD1 (5 bases). The V gene's germline CDR1 is ENHRY and CDR2 SYGVKD. V lost 2 bases and J lost 4, with 12 bases in between. The CDR3 consists of 14 residues. The DNA of the CDR3 is TGTGCCATCAGTGAGACTAACAGGCCTTACGAGCAGTACTTC. Protein product: CAISETNRPYEQYF.

This clonotype showed up many times. The chain recombines TRBV5-1 with TRBJ1-6; the D gene is possibly TRBD1 (6 bases). Deletions cut 0 bases from V and 8 bases from J, with 9 bases between. CDR3 length: 14 amino acids. Looked up from germline, CDR1 is SGHRS and CDR2 is YFSETQ. The CDR3 spells CASSLVAGDSPLHF. The CDR3 region has the DNA TGCGCCAGCAGCTTGGTGGCAGGGGATTCACCCCTCCACTTT.

This clonotype came up many times. The chain links TRBV20-1 to TRBJ2-5; D is possibly TRBD1 (5 bases). CDR3 length: 12 amino acids. V was shortened by 2 bases and J by 5 bases, with 9 bases between the two germline ends. From germline, CDR1 is DFQATT and CDR2 SNEGSKA (reference sequence). CDR3 in DNA: TGCAGTGCTAGACAGGGTCGGGAGACCCAGTACTTC. The encoded protein is CSARQGRETQYF.

This chain connects TRBV15 to TRBJ1-4; possible D gene TRBD1, 6 bases. Per germline, CDR1 LNHNV and CDR2 YYDKDF (reference sequence). V lost 2 bases to trimming and J lost 4 bases, with 11 bases between them. The CDR3 runs 15 residues. The CDR3: CATSRLGQLNEKLFF. CDR3 nucleotides: TGTGCCACCAGCAGACTAGGACAGCTTAATGAAAAACTGTTTTTT.

In its sample, this clonotype was seen a few times. V usage is TRBV6-1 and J usage is TRBJ1-3; D perhaps matches TRBD1 (5 bases). Per germline, CDR1 MNHNS and CDR2 SASEGT. The CDR3 runs 15 residues. Trimming left V 7 bases short and J 7 bases short, with 20 bases between. The CDR3 bases are TGTGCCAGCATTAGAGCTCGGGACGGTGCCAACACCATATATTTT. It translates to CASIRARDGANTIYF.

Ten or more counts support this clonotype. The V and J genes are TRBV5-4 and TRBJ1-2; D gene unclear. This CDR3 region has 15 residues. The germline V and J ends were trimmed by 0 bases and 6 bases, with 15 bases remaining between them. Germline CDR1 and CDR2: SGHNT and YYREEE (reference sequence). Written as DNA, the CDR3 is TGTGCCAGCAGCTTGGAGGGCAGGACTGGGCATGGCTACACCTTC. Its protein is CASSLEGRTGHGYTF.

In this sample, this clonotype turned up many times. V gene TRBV7-3 combines with J gene TRBJ2-2; D uncertain. This CDR3 spans 14 amino acids. The ends were cut back, 2 bases at V and 0 bases at J, with 4 bases in the middle. Germline V gene sequence: CDR1 SGHTA, CDR2 FQGTGA. CDR3 amino acids: CASSLLANTGELFF. The DNA for the CDR3 is TGTGCCAGCAGCTTACTAGCGAACACCGGGGAGCTGTTTTTT. The whole variable domain, remainder taken from reference TRBV7-3 and TRBJ2-2, is GAGVSQTPSNKVTEKGKYVELRCDPISGHTALYWYRQSLGQGPEFLIYFQGTGAADDSGLPNDRFFAVRPEGSVSTLKIQRTERGDSAVYLCASSLLANTGELFFGEGSRLTVL.

The chain joins TRBV2 to TRBJ2-3; 8 bases agree with TRBD1. The CDR3 extends over 15 amino acids. CDR1 is SNHLY and CDR2 is FYNNEI in the germline V gene. V was pared by 6 bases and J by 3 bases, with 8 bases of the junction left unmatched. This CDR3 reads CASRLTGDRTDTQYF. CDR3 nucleotide sequence: TGTGCCAGCAGACTGACAGGGGATAGGACAGATACGCAGTATTTT.

This clonotype appeared many times. This rearrangement joins TRBV20-1 to TRBJ1-2; 7 positions match TRBD1. The CDR3 contains 16 residues. Germline V gene lookup returns CDR1 DFQATT and CDR2 SNEGSKA (reference sequence). J gave up 2 bases and V 5 bases, and 14 bases lay outside the gene matches. The CDR3 DNA sequence: TGCAGTGCTCTGACCGCAAGACAGGGCGTCAACTATGGCTACACCTTC. Translation gives CSALTARQGVNYGYTF.

This clonotype appeared many times. V and J are TRBV30 and TRBJ2-1; D unclear. V lost 0 bases, J lost 6 bases, and 3 bases lay in between. Germline V gene lookup returns CDR1 GTSNPN and CDR2 SVGIG (reference sequence). The CDR3 is 11 residues long. The DNA of the CDR3 is TGTGCCTGGAGTGTAGGCAATGAGCAGTTCTTC. As protein: CAWSVGNEQFF.

This clonotype appeared a few times. The rearrangement joins TRBV4-1 to TRBJ2-6, with no clear D. The V end lost 0 bases, the J end lost 11 bases, and 11 bases lay between the germline ends. The V gene's germline CDR1 is MGHRA and CDR2 YSYEKL. The CDR3 loop spans 14 amino acids. CDR3 coding DNA: TGCGCCAGCAGCCAAGATTCGAGGAGCGACGTCCTGACTTTC. Its translation is CASSQDSRSDVLTF.

This clonotype was picked up many times. J is TRBJ2-1 and V is TRBV11-3; a weak D match, TRBD2 (7 bases). Looked up from germline, CDR1 is SGHNT and CDR2 is YENEEA. V was shortened by 5 bases and J by 4 bases, with 24 bases between the two germline ends. The CDR3 is 18 amino acids. Written as DNA, the CDR3 is TGTGCCAGCAGCCCGAGGGGGGGTGGTCGGAGTCTTTACAATGAGCAGTTCTTC. Encoded protein: CASSPRGGGRSLYNEQFF. Combining the CDR3 with reference TRBV11-3 and TRBJ2-1 gives the whole variable domain EAGVVQSPRYKIIEKKQPVAFWCNPISGHNTLYWYLQNLGQGPELLIRYENEEAVDDSQLPKDRFSAERLKGVDSTLKIQPAELGDSAVYLCASSPRGGGRSLYNEQFFGPGTRLTVL.